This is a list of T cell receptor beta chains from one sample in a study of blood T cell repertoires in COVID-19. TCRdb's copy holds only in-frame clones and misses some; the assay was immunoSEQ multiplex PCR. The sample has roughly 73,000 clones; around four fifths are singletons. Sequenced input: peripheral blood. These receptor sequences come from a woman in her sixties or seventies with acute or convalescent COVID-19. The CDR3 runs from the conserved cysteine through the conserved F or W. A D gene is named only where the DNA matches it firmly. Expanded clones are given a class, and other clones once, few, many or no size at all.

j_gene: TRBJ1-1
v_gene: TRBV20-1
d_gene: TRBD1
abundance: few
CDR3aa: CSASFLGQGGVGTEAFF
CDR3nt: TGCAGTGCTAGTTTTTTGGGACAGGGGGGCGTGGGGACTGAAGCTTTCTTT

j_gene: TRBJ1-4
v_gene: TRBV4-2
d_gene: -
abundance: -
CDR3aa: CASSQDLHEGREKLFF
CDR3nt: TGTGCCAGCAGCCAAGATCTACATGAGGGTCGGGAAAAACTGTTTTTT

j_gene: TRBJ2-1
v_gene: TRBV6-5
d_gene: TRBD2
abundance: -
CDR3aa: CASSSPRGLSYNEQFF
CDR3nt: TGTGCCAGCAGTTCACCTAGGGGACTATCCTACAATGAGCAGTTCTTC

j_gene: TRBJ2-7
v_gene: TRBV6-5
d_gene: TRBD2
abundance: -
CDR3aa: CASTDSSGTEQYF
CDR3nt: TGTGCCAGCACAGACAGTAGCGGGACCGAGCAGTACTTC

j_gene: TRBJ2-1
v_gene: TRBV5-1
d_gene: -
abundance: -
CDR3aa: CASSRQRERYNEQFF
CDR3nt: TGCGCCAGCAGCCGCCAGAGGGAGCGTTACAATGAGCAGTTCTTC

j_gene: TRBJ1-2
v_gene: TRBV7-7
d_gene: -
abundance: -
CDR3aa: CASSPLGGGYGYTF
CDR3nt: TGTGCTAGCTCTCCCCTCGGGGGGGGCTATGGCTACACCTTC

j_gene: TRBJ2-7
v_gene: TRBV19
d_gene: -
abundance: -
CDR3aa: CASRSTGSYEQYF
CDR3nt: TGTGCCAGTAGAAGTACAGGCTCCTACGAGCAGTACTTC

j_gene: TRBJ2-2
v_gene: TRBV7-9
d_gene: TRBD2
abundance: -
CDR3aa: CASTLGAGEGTGELFF
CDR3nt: TGTGCCAGCACCTTGGGAGCGGGAGAAGGCACCGGGGAGCTGTTTTTT

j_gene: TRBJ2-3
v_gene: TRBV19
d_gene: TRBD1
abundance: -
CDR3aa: CASSLQGAYVVGTDTQYF
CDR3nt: TGTGCCAGTAGCCTACAGGGGGCTTATGTGGTGGGCACAGATACGCAGTATTTT

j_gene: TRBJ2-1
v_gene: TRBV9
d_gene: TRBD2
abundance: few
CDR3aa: CASSAGTSSSYNEQFF
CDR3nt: TGTGCCAGCAGCGCCGGGACTAGCAGCTCCTACAATGAGCAGTTCTTC